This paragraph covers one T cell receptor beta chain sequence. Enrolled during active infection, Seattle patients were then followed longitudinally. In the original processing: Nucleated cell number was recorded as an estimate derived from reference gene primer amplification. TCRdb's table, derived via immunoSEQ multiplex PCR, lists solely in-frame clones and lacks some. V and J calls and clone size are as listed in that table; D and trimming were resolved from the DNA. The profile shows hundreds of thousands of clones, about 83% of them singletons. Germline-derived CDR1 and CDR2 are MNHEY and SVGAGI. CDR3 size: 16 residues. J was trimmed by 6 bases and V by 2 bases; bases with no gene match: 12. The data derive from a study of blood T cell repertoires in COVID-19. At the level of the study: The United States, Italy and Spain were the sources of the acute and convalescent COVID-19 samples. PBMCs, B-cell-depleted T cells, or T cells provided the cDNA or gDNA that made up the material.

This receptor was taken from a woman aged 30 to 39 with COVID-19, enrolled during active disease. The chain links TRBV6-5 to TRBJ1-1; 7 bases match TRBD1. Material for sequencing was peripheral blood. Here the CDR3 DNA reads TGTGCCAGCAGTTACAGGACAGGAGGTGGGAAAGCTGAAGCTTTCTTT. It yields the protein CASSYRTGGGKAEAFF.